This TCR beta chain originates from a study of CD8 T cells in ankylosing spondylitis. General study results and limits: Disease-linked clones were reportedly significantly enriched in matched ankylosing spondylitis synovial fluid. Earlier reports found some motif variants in synovial fluid and blood in reactive arthritis. Under 10 highly homologous variants formed a TCR beta motif that appeared characteristic of ankylosing spondylitis blood.

This clonotype occurred many times. As yet, its antigen is unknown. V dropped 4 bases and J dropped 6 bases, with 12 bases sitting between them. CDR3 length: 13 amino acids. CDR1 and CDR2 (germline): ENHRY, SYGVKD. Each TCR beta library was made by quantitative 5'-RACE that incorporated molecular barcodes. TCRdb fed the 5' RACE reads into MiXCR, producing one record per CDR3 protein. The sample consists of over 100,000 distinct CDR3 sequences, about an eighth of them appearing once. The sequenced sample consisted of blood, either unsorted or a sorted T cell fraction (not recorded which). V gene TRBV10-3 combines with J gene TRBJ1-1; TRBD1 might be the D (6 bases). The receptor comes from a female donor with ankylosing spondylitis or in good health (not recorded which). CDR3 sequence reads: CAISVRTDAEAFF. CDR3 sequence (DNA): TGTGCCATCAGTGTTAGGACAGATGCTGAAGCTTTCTTT.